This paragraph reports one T cell receptor (beta chain). The CDR3 spans 15 residues. CDR1 is SGHTA, CDR2 FQGNSA, per germline. Trimming left V 5 bases short and J 1 base short, with 12 bases between. The data stem from a study of tumor-infiltrating lymphocytes in oesophageal squamous cell carcinoma. TCRdb re-called the PCR reads with MiXCR, one entry per CDR3 protein. The repertoire includes approximately 9,500 distinct CDR3 sequences, about 53% of them detected once, and over 30% sits in the top ten. The clonotype comes from a female donor with esophageal squamous cell carcinoma. The material sequenced was esophageal tumor tissue. The chain couples TRBV7-2 to TRBJ2-1; D tentatively fits TRBD1 or TRBD2 (5 bases each). The CDR3 DNA sequence: TGTGCCAGCAGCCGGGACCGTCGTTCCTACAATGAGCAGTTCTTC. Protein product: CASSRDRRSYNEQFF.